The source of this TCR beta chain is a study of T cell changes during pregnancy in multiple sclerosis. V was cut by 3 bases and J by 5 bases, with 11 bases left in between. Germline V gives CDR1 SGHVS, CDR2 FQNEAQ. The CDR3 length is 13 residues. The method was immunoSEQ multiplex PCR; TCRdb's version includes in-frame clones alone and lacks a portion of them. The sample includes 100,000 or so clones, about 89% seen only once; the top ten take 3.5%. The V and J genes are TRBV7-8 and TRBJ2-7; perhaps TRBD2 as D (5 bases). This TCR was sampled from a female donor with multiple sclerosis, enrolled in a pregnancy study. Sequences were derived from peripheral blood, sampled after pregnancy. CDR3 DNA sequence: TGTGCCAGCAGCTTCGGGGTCTCTGACGAGCAGTACTTC. Its translation is CASSFGVSDEQYF.